This T cell receptor beta chain was captured in a study of radiotherapy plus CTLA-4 blockade in lung cancer. Study outcomes and limitations: An expansion of tumor-derived TCR clones occurred in blood after radiotherapy plus ipilimumab. Among reported predictors of response, early blood T cell clone dynamics with interferon-beta performed best.

Focal radiation with ipilimumab CTLA-4 blockade was given to patients with chemo-refractory metastatic non-small-cell lung cancer. TCRdb's table, derived via immunoSEQ multiplex PCR, lists solely in-frame clones and lacks some. The data show about 29,000 clones, roughly four fifths seen once. Per germline, CDR1 ENHRY and CDR2 SYGVKD. The CDR3 contains 16 residues. V dropped 3 bases and J dropped 8 bases, with 22 bases sitting between them. This clone was seen once. As yet, its antigen is unknown. Source: peripheral blood, taken from a patient treated with radiotherapy plus ipilimumab. The chain carries TRBV10-3 and TRBJ1-2; D possibly corresponds to TRBD1 (6 bases). This receptor was obtained from a human donor with non-small cell lung cancer that progressed on radiotherapy plus ipilimumab. CDR3 DNA sequence: TGTGCCATCAGTGATCAAACAGGGAGAACCGGCTCCGGCTACACCTTC. It specifies CAISDQTGRTGSGYTF.